Listed below are T cell receptor beta chains from one sample, sequenced in a study of blood T cell repertoires in COVID-19. Some clones are missing from TCRdb's copy, which holds only in-frame ones; the method was immunoSEQ multiplex PCR. The sample includes roughly 200,000 clones, about 80% of them seen just once. Sequenced sample: PBMCs or T cells enriched from blood (not recorded which). All receptors derive from a woman aged 60-75 years with acute COVID-19. Both conserved end residues are part of each CDR3. The order of the fields is clone size, V gene, J gene, D gene, CDR3 protein, CDR3 DNA. The D gene is left open where the match is weak. Size is stated for part of the rows, as once, few or many counts, or as a class when the clone is expanded.

size: -
V: TRBV9
J: TRBJ1-2
D: TRBD1
CDR3: CASSPPSGTGLGGYTF
DNA: TGTGCCAGCAGCCCCCCATCCGGGACAGGGCTTGGGGGCTACACCTTC

size: -
V: TRBV4-3
J: TRBJ1-2
D: TRBD1
CDR3: CASSQGDRGIYGYTF
DNA: TGCGCCAGCAGCCAGGGGGACAGGGGAATCTATGGCTACACCTTC

size: few
V: TRBV7-2
J: TRBJ1-4
D: TRBD1
CDR3: CASRDRGHEKLFF
DNA: TGTGCCAGCAGGGACAGGGGGCATGAAAAACTGTTTTTT

size: once
V: TRBV5-6
J: TRBJ2-7
D: TRBD1
CDR3: CASSFRGRIEQYF
DNA: TGTGCCAGCAGCTTCAGGGGGCGGATCGAGCAGTACTTC

size: -
V: TRBV6-2/TRBV6-3
J: TRBJ1-2
D: TRBD1
CDR3: CASSAAAGGGDYGYTF
DNA: TGTGCCAGCAGTGCCGCGGCAGGGGGCGGTGACTATGGCTACACCTTC

size: -
V: TRBV6-2/TRBV6-3
J: TRBJ1-5
D: -
CDR3: CASSGLNSNQPQHF
DNA: TGTGCCAGCAGTGGACTTAATAGCAATCAGCCCCAGCATTTT

size: -
V: TRBV11-2
J: TRBJ1-1
D: TRBD1
CDR3: CASSLDRGAEAFF
DNA: TGTGCCAGCAGCCTGGACAGGGGAGCTGAAGCTTTCTTT

size: -
V: TRBV10-3
J: TRBJ1-1
D: -
CDR3: CAISAGGEGTEAFF
DNA: TGTGCCATCAGTGCGGGGGGGGAAGGGACTGAAGCTTTCTTT

size: few
V: TRBV7-8
J: TRBJ1-1
D: -
CDR3: CASIYAGANTEAFF
DNA: TGTGCCAGCATCTATGCGGGAGCGAACACTGAAGCTTTCTTT

size: -
V: TRBV5-1
J: TRBJ2-2
D: -
CDR3: CASITEFANTGELFF
DNA: TGCGCCAGCATCACAGAATTCGCGAACACCGGGGAGCTGTTTTTT

size: -
V: TRBV6-5
J: TRBJ2-2
D: -
CDR3: CASRGTLNTGELFF
DNA: TGTGCCAGCAGGGGGACACTGAACACCGGGGAGCTGTTTTTT

size: -
V: TRBV10-3
J: TRBJ2-6
D: TRBD2
CDR3: CAISGSSGNSGANVLTF
DNA: TGTGCCATCAGTGGGTCTAGCGGGAACTCTGGGGCCAACGTCCTGACTTTC

size: -
V: TRBV5-1
J: TRBJ1-4
D: -
CDR3: CASSLDGNEKLFF
DNA: TGCGCCAGCAGCCTTGACGGGAATGAAAAACTGTTTTTT

size: once
V: TRBV5-4
J: TRBJ2-2
D: -
CDR3: CASSLRGNTGELFF
DNA: TGTGCCAGCAGCTTGAGGGGCAACACCGGGGAGCTGTTTTTT

size: -
V: TRBV30
J: TRBJ1-3
D: -
CDR3: CAWSRYSGNTIYF
DNA: TGTGCCTGGAGCAGGTACTCTGGAAACACCATATATTTT

size: -
V: TRBV11-3
J: TRBJ2-5
D: TRBD1
CDR3: CASSLNRDRGWETQYF
DNA: TGTGCCAGCAGCTTGAACCGGGACAGGGGGTGGGAGACCCAGTACTTC

size: -
V: TRBV18
J: TRBJ2-5
D: TRBD1
CDR3: CASSQLGQGHQETQYF
DNA: TGTGCCAGCTCCCAGCTGGGACAGGGACACCAAGAGACCCAGTACTTC

size: -
V: TRBV7-2
J: TRBJ2-1
D: TRBD2
CDR3: CASSSLTSGRAIRNEQFF
DNA: TGTGCCAGCAGCTCTCTGACTAGCGGGAGGGCCATTAGGAATGAGCAGTTCTTC

size: -
V: TRBV3-1/TRBV3-2
J: TRBJ1-1
D: TRBD1
CDR3: CASSRLTGGGGEAFF
DNA: TGTGCCAGCAGCCGACTTACAGGGGGCGGGGGTGAAGCTTTCTTT

size: -
V: TRBV11-2
J: TRBJ2-3
D: TRBD2
CDR3: CASSYRGTSGLLNTDTQYF
DNA: TGTGCCAGCTCCTATCGGGGGACTAGCGGGTTATTAAACACAGATACGCAGTATTTT

size: -
V: TRBV7-2
J: TRBJ1-1
D: -
CDR3: CASSPYRIEAFF
DNA: TGTGCCAGCAGCCCCTACCGCATTGAAGCTTTCTTT

size: -
V: TRBV19
J: TRBJ2-2
D: TRBD1
CDR3: CASSIRRGPNTGELFF
DNA: TGTGCCAGTAGTATTCGCAGGGGGCCGAACACCGGGGAGCTGTTTTTT

size: -
V: TRBV25-1
J: TRBJ2-1
D: TRBD2
CDR3: CASSLTGTSNYNEQFF
DNA: TGTGCCAGCAGTCTTACGGGGACTAGCAACTACAATGAGCAGTTCTTC

size: -
V: TRBV5-5
J: TRBJ2-2
D: -
CDR3: CASSQVRGPGTGELFF
DNA: TGTGCCAGCAGCCAAGTTAGGGGCCCGGGCACCGGGGAGCTGTTTTTT

size: -
V: TRBV23-1
J: TRBJ1-1
D: -
CDR3: CASSQPQGSDTEAFF
DNA: TGCGCCAGCAGTCAACCCCAGGGGTCGGACACTGAAGCTTTCTTT

size: -
V: TRBV18
J: TRBJ2-7
D: -
CDR3: CASSRIPDWGEADGRGAYEQYF
DNA: TGTGCCAGCTCACGCATCCCTGATTGGGGCGAGGCCGATGGCCGTGGGGCCTACGAGCAGTACTTC

size: -
V: TRBV18
J: TRBJ2-1
D: TRBD2
CDR3: CASSPLAGRTPGEQFF
DNA: TGTGCCAGCTCTCCTCTAGCGGGACGAACCCCGGGTGAGCAGTTCTTC

size: -
V: TRBV19
J: TRBJ1-5
D: -
CDR3: CASSKDSLNSNQPQHF
DNA: TGTGCCAGTAGTAAGGACAGTCTAAATAGCAATCAGCCCCAGCATTTT

size: -
V: TRBV6-2/TRBV6-3
J: TRBJ2-2
D: -
CDR3: CASSSGAQLATGELFF
DNA: TGTGCCAGCAGTTCTGGAGCCCAGTTAGCCACCGGGGAGCTGTTTTTT

size: few
V: TRBV18
J: TRBJ1-1
D: TRBD1
CDR3: CASSTQGATDAEAFF
DNA: TGTGCCAGCTCGACACAGGGGGCGACTGACGCTGAAGCTTTCTTT

size: once
V: TRBV4-1
J: TRBJ2-1
D: TRBD2
CDR3: CASSQARGSGSFNEQFF
DNA: TGCGCCAGCAGCCAAGCTCGGGGAAGCGGGAGCTTCAATGAGCAGTTCTTC

size: -
V: TRBV27
J: TRBJ2-7
D: -
CDR3: CASFQTGFSYEQYF
DNA: TGTGCCAGCTTCCAGACGGGGTTCTCCTACGAGCAGTACTTC

size: -
V: TRBV10-3
J: TRBJ1-5
D: -
CDR3: CAISVRFAENQPQHF
DNA: TGTGCCATCAGTGTCAGATTCGCGGAGAATCAGCCCCAGCATTTT

size: once
V: TRBV13
J: TRBJ2-1
D: TRBD1
CDR3: CASSLGTGVNEQFF
DNA: TGTGCCAGCAGCTTAGGTACAGGGGTCAATGAGCAGTTCTTC

size: -
V: TRBV18
J: TRBJ2-2
D: TRBD2
CDR3: CASSPQSGRGTGELFF
DNA: TGTGCCAGCTCACCACAGAGCGGGAGGGGCACCGGGGAGCTGTTTTTT

size: -
V: TRBV3-1/TRBV3-2
J: TRBJ2-7
D: -
CDR3: CASSSIYEQYF
DNA: TGTGCCAGCAGTTCTATATACGAGCAGTACTTC

size: -
V: TRBV12-3/TRBV12-4
J: TRBJ1-5
D: TRBD1
CDR3: CASSRGVDQPQHF
DNA: TGTGCCAGCAGCAGGGGGGTAGATCAGCCCCAGCATTTT

size: -
V: TRBV24-1
J: TRBJ1-1
D: -
CDR3: CATSGHPQNTEAFF
DNA: TGTGCCACCAGCGGACACCCACAGAACACTGAAGCTTTCTTT

size: -
V: TRBV6-5
J: TRBJ1-5
D: TRBD1
CDR3: CASSWGTGRVQPQHF
DNA: TGTGCCAGCAGTTGGGGGACAGGGCGTGTTCAGCCCCAGCATTTT

size: once
V: TRBV2
J: TRBJ2-1
D: TRBD2
CDR3: CASGPGLAMFNEQFF
DNA: TGTGCCAGCGGTCCGGGACTAGCGATGTTCAATGAGCAGTTCTTC

size: -
V: TRBV18
J: TRBJ2-1
D: -
CDR3: CASSPPQQGNFGEQFF
DNA: TGTGCCAGCTCACCACCTCAACAGGGTAATTTCGGTGAGCAGTTCTTC

size: -
V: TRBV5-1
J: TRBJ1-2
D: -
CDR3: CASSLIGEGHYGYTF
DNA: TGCGCCAGCAGCCTTATAGGGGAGGGACACTATGGCTACACCTTC

size: -
V: TRBV5-1
J: TRBJ2-3
D: -
CDR3: CASSLGTQNQDTQYF
DNA: TGCGCCAGCAGCCTAGGGACACAGAACCAAGATACGCAGTATTTT

size: -
V: TRBV10-1
J: TRBJ1-1
D: -
CDR3: CASSESRATEAFF
DNA: TGCGCCAGCAGTGAGTCCCGCGCGACTGAAGCTTTCTTT

size: -
V: TRBV9
J: TRBJ2-1
D: -
CDR3: CASSVSFGSGSSYNEQFF
DNA: TGTGCCAGCAGCGTTTCCTTTGGGTCGGGGTCCTCCTACAATGAGCAGTTCTTC

size: few
V: TRBV7-8
J: TRBJ2-6
D: TRBD1
CDR3: CASSLDGRTGVGTGANVLTF
DNA: TGTGCCAGCAGCTTAGACGGCAGGACAGGGGTGGGAACTGGGGCCAACGTCCTGACTTTC

size: -
V: TRBV19
J: TRBJ1-2
D: TRBD1
CDR3: CASSTVGQGARGYTF
DNA: TGTGCCAGTAGTACCGTGGGACAGGGTGCGCGAGGCTACACCTTC

size: -
V: TRBV11-2
J: TRBJ2-5
D: TRBD1
CDR3: CASSQGISGQGVGETQYF
DNA: TGTGCCAGCAGTCAAGGAATTTCGGGACAGGGGGTTGGTGAGACCCAGTACTTC

size: -
V: TRBV5-6
J: TRBJ1-1
D: TRBD1
CDR3: CASRQIPTGVNTEAFF
DNA: TGTGCCAGCAGACAAATTCCGACAGGGGTAAACACTGAAGCTTTCTTT

size: -
V: TRBV20-1
J: TRBJ2-3
D: -
CDR3: CSASSHTTDTQYF
DNA: TGCAGTGCTAGTTCTCACACCACAGATACGCAGTATTTT

size: -
V: TRBV5-8
J: TRBJ2-7
D: -
CDR3: CASSQTGRGSYEQYF
DNA: TGTGCCAGCAGCCAGACAGGCCGTGGCTCCTACGAGCAGTACTTC

size: once
V: TRBV19
J: TRBJ2-7
D: -
CDR3: CASYGGQNNYEQYF
DNA: TGTGCCAGTTATGGAGGACAGAACAACTACGAGCAGTACTTC

size: -
V: TRBV6-1
J: TRBJ1-3
D: TRBD1
CDR3: CASSEWTGGSTSSGNTIYF
DNA: TGTGCCAGCAGTGAATGGACAGGGGGCTCTACTAGCTCTGGAAACACCATATATTTT

size: -
V: TRBV7-9
J: TRBJ1-2
D: -
CDR3: CASSPGTTGRDGYTF
DNA: TGTGCCAGCAGCCCCGGGACTACGGGACGGGATGGCTACACCTTC

size: many
V: TRBV5-4
J: TRBJ2-5
D: -
CDR3: CASSLEVREETQYF
DNA: TGTGCCAGCAGCTTGGAAGTCAGGGAAGAGACCCAGTACTTC

size: once
V: TRBV7-9
J: TRBJ1-4
D: -
CDR3: CASNRRGEKLFF
DNA: TGTGCCAGCAACCGCCGGGGGGAAAAACTGTTTTTT

size: -
V: TRBV5-1
J: TRBJ2-7
D: -
CDR3: CASSFGRGSYEQYF
DNA: TGCGCCAGCAGCTTCGGGCGGGGAAGCTACGAGCAGTACTTC

size: -
V: TRBV28
J: TRBJ1-6
D: -
CDR3: CASRAQGSPLHF
DNA: TGTGCCAGCAGGGCCCAGGGTTCACCCCTCCACTTT

size: -
V: TRBV11-2
J: TRBJ1-5
D: -
CDR3: CASSPFPGASNQPQHF
DNA: TGTGCCAGCAGCCCTTTTCCAGGGGCGAGCAATCAGCCCCAGCATTTT

size: -
V: TRBV5-6
J: TRBJ1-2
D: -
CDR3: CASSSGGAALNYGYTF
DNA: TGTGCCAGCAGCTCGGGCGGGGCAGCCTTGAACTATGGCTACACCTTC